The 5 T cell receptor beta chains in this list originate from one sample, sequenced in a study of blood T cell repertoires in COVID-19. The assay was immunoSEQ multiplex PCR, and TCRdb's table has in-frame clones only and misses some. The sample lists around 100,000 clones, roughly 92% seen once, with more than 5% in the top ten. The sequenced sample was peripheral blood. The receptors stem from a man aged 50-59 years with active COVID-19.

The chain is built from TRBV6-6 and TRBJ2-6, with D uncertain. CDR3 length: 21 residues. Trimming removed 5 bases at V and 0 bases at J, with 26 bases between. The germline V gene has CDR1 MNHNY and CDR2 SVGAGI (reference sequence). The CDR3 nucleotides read TGTGCCAGCAGTCCGAGTTGGGTCCAAAACTCAAGGAGCTCTGGGGCCAACGTCCTGACTTTC. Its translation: CASSPSWVQNSRSSGANVLTF.

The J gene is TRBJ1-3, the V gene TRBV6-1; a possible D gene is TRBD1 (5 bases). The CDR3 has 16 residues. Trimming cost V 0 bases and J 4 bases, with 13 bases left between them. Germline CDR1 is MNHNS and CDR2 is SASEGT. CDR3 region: CASSEAGRSNGNTIYF. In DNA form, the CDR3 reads TGTGCCAGCAGTGAAGCGGGGCGAAGTAACGGAAACACCATATATTTT.

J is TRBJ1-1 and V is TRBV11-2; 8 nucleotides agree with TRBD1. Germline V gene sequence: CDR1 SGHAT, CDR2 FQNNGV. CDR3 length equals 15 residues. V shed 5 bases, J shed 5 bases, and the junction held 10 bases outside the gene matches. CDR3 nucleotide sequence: TGTGCCAGCAGCCCACTGGACAGGGACCTTACTGAAGCTTTCTTT. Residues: CASSPLDRDLTEAFF.

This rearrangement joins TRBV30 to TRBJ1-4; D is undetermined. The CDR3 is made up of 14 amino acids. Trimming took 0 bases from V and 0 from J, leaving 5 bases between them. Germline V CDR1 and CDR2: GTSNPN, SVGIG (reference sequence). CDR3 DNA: TGTGCCTGGAGTGTACAAGCAACTAATGAAAAACTGTTTTTT. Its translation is CAWSVQATNEKLFF.

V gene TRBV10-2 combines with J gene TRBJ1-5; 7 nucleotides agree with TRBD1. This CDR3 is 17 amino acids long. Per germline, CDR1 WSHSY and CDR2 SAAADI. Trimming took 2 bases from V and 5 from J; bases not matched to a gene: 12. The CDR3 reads CASSEPYGQVGDQPQHF. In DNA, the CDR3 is TGCGCCAGCAGTGAGCCTTACGGACAGGTTGGCGATCAGCCCCAGCATTTT.